This T cell receptor beta chain is from a study of T-cell reconstitution after alpha-beta-depleted transplantation in children (TCRdb year 2016). Turning to the overall study: T-cell immune reconstitution after TCRalphabeta/CD19-depleted allogeneic hematopoietic cell transplantation in children was quantitatively tracked in the study by means of TCR repertoire profiling.

Libraries were prepared through PCR. Sequenced on an Illumina HiSeq 2500. Molecular barcoding was employed in the preparation of TCR libraries, with unique molecular identifiers being used to normalize TCRbeta repertoire quantification. TCRdb reran the public reads through fastp at Q25 and MiXCR, keeping productive beta chains. Rows are combined by CDR3 protein, so each entry shows the most common genes and DNA. The sample table lists about 98,000 distinct CDR3 sequences, 20% to 25% of them with a count of one. The top ten constitute roughly a fifth of the sample. Overall study results and their limits: Over subsequent months, a decline in hyperexpanded clone frequencies was noted, and after one year, T-cell counts and TCRbeta diversity were mostly ascribed to newly produced T cells. The high TCRbeta diversity at day 60 in some patients was ascribed to recipient T cells and intrathymic progenitors that had survived conditioning. Apparently early alphabetaT-cell count recovery about two months after transplant reportedly relied on only several hundred rapidly expanded clones derived from non-depleted graft cells.

This clonotype was seen once. Its binding antigen is unknown. Base-call qualities are not available, and no considerably larger clone is one nucleotide away. A lone read is weak support. Explained via the paper, the treatment or condition label denotes: allogeneic hematopoietic cell transplantation with graft depleted of TCRalphabeta T cells and CD19 B cells. Transplant recipients were children who received TCRalphabeta/CD19-depleted allogeneic hematopoietic cell grafts. The source is a boy between 2 and 15 years old with acute lymphoblastic leukemia, due to receive a stem cell transplant. This specimen was PBMCs, taken before TCRalphabeta/CD19-depleted stem cell transplant.

The bases are TGTGCCAGCAGACCCGGGATAAACTACGAGCAGTACTTC. The translation is CASRPGINYEQYF. The chain is assembled from TRBV7-8 and TRBJ2-7, with TRBD2 perhaps the D gene, on 5 matching bases. V is pared back by 6 bases and J by 3 bases, with 12 bases lying between the germline termini. From a lookup of the germline V gene, CDR1 and CDR2 are SGHVS and FQNEAQ. Taken from cysteine to phenylalanine, the CDR3 has 13 residues. The CDR3 DNA has 39 bases and is translated from base 1.